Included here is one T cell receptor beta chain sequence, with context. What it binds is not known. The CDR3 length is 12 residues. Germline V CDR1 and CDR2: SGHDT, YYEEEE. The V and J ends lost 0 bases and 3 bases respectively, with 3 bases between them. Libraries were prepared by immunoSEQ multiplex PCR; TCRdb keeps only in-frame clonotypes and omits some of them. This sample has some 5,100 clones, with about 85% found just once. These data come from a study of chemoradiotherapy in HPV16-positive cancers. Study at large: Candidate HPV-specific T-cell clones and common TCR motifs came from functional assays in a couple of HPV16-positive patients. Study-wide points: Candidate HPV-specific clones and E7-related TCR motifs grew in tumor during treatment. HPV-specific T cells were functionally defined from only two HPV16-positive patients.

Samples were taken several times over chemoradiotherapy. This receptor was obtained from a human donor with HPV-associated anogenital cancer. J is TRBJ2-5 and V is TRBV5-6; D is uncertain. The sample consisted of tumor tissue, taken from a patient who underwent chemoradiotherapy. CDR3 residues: CASSLAEETQYF. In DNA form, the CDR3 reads TGTGCCAGCAGCTTGGCCGAAGAGACCCAGTACTTC.